This TCR beta chain was found in a study of CD8 T cells in Susac syndrome. General study findings and limits: It was acknowledged by the study that relatively few individuals were included in its TCR sequencing and HLA analysis.

The CDR3 runs to 14 residues. Looked up from germline, CDR1 is SGHRS and CDR2 is YFSETQ. Deletions cut 4 bases from V and 0 bases from J, with 8 bases between. Of note for this clonotype: Its cognate antigen is unknown.

Reverse transcription used about 0.45 to 1 ug RNA and random hexamers. TCR beta CDR3 was amplified by immunoSEQ covering 54 Vbeta and 13 Jbeta. TCRdb passed the immunoSEQ multiplex PCR reads through MiXCR, listing each CDR3 protein once. The sample shows over 150,000 distinct CDR3 sequences, about 96% of them seen only once. The chain combines TRBV5-1 with TRBJ1-3; D not certain. The sample consisted of CD4+ T cells from PBMCs. The sequence was collected from a human donor with Susac syndrome. This chain's CDR3 is CASSLQASGNTIYF. Written as DNA, the CDR3 is TGCGCCAGCAGCCTACAAGCCTCTGGAAACACCATATATTTT.